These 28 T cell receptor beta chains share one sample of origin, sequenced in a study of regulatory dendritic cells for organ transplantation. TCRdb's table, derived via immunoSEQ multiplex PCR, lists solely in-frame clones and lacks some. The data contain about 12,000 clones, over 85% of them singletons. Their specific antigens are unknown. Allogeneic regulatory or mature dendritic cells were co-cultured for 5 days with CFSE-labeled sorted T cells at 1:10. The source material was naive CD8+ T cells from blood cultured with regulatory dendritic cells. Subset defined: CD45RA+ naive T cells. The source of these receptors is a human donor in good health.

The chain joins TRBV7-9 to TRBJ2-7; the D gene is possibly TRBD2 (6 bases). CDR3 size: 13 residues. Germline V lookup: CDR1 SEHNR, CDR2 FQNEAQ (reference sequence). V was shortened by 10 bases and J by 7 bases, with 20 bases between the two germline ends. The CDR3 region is CATLRDPRGEQYF. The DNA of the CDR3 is TGTGCCACCCTCCGGGACCCCCGGGGGGAGCAGTACTTC.

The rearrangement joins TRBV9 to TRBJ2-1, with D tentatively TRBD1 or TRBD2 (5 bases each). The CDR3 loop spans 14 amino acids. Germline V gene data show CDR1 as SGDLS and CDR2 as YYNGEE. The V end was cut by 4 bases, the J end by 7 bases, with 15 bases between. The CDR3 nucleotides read TGTGCCAGCAGCAAGGGGAGTCTGGGGAATGAGCAGTTCTTC. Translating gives CASSKGSLGNEQFF.

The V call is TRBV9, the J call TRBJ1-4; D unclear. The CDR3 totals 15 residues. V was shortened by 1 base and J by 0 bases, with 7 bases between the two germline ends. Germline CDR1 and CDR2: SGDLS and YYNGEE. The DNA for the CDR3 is TGTGCCAGCAGCGTATCGGGCGCAACTAATGAAAAACTGTTTTTT. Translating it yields CASSVSGATNEKLFF.

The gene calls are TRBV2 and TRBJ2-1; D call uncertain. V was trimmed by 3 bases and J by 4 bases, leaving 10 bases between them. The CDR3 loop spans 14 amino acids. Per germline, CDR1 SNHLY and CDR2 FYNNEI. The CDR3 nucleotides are TGTGCCAGCAGTGATTCGGTTGGGTACAATGAGCAGTTCTTC. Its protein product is CASSDSVGYNEQFF.

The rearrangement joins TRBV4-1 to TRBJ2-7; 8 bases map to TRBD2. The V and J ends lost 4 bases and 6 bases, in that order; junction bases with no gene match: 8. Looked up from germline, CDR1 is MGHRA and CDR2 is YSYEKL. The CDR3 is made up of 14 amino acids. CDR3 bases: TGCGCCAGCAGCCCTGGACTAGCTCTTGTCGAGCAGTACTTC. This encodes CASSPGLALVEQYF.

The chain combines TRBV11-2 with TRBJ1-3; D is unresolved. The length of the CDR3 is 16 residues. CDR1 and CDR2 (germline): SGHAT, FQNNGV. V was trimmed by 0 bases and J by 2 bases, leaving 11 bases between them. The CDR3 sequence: CASSLDEAAAGNTIYF. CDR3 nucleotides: TGTGCCAGCAGCTTAGACGAGGCAGCCGCTGGAAACACCATATATTTT.

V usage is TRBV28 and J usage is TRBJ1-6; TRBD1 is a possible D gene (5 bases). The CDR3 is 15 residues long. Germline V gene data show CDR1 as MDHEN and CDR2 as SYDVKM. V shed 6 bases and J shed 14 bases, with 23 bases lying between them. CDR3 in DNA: TGTGCCAGCAGCAATACCTGGGGACCGGCGTTGGCCCTCCACTTT. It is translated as CASSNTWGPALALHF.

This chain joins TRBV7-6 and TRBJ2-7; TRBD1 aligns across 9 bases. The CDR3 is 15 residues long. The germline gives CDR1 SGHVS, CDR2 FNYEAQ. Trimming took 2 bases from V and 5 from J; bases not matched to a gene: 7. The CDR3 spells CASSLIGTGFNEQYF. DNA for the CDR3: TGTGCCAGCAGCTTAATAGGGACAGGGTTCAACGAGCAGTACTTC. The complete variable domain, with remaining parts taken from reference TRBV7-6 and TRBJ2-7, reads GAGVSQSPRYKVTKRGQDVALRCDPISGHVSLYWYRQALGQGPEFLTYFNYEAQQDKSGLPNDRFSAERPEGSISTLTIQRTEQRDSAMYRCASSLIGTGFNEQYFGPGTRLTVT.

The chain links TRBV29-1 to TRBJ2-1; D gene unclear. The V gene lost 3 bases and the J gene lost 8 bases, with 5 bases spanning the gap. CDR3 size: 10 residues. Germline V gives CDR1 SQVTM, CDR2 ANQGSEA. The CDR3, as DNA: TGCAGCGTTGAGGTGGATGAGCAGTTCTTC. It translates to CSVEVDEQFF.

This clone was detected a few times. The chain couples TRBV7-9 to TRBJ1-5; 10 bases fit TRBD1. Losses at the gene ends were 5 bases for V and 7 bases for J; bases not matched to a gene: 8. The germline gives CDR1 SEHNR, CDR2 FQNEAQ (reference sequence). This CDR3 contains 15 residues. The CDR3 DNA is TGTGCCAGCAGCCAGGGGGACAGGGGTCCCCAGCCCCAGCATTTT. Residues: CASSQGDRGPQPQHF.

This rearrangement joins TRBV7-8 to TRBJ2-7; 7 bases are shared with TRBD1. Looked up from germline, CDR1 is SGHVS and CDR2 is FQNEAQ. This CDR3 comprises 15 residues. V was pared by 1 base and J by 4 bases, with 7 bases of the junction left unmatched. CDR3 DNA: TGTGCCAGCAGCTTAGAATCAGGGGGTATTTACGAGCAGTACTTC. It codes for CASSLESGGIYEQYF.

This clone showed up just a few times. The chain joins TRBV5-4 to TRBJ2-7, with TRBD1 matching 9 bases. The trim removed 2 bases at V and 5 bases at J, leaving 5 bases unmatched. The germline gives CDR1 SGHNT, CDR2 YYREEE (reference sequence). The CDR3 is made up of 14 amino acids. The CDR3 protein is CASSFRTGDDEQYF. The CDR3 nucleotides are TGTGCCAGCAGCTTCCGGACAGGGGATGACGAGCAGTACTTC.

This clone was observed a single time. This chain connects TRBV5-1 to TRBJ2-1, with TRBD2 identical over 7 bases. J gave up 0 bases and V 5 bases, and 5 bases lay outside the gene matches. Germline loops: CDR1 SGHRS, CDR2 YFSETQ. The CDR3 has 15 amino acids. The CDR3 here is CASRGLPSSYNEQFF. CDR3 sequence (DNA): TGCGCCAGCAGGGGACTACCTAGCTCCTACAATGAGCAGTTCTTC.

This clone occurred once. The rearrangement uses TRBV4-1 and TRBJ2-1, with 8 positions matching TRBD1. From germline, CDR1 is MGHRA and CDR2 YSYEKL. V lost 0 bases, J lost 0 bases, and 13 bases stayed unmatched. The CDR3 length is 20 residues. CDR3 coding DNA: TGCGCCAGCAGCCAAGATCCTGCGCAGGGGGCTATGAGCTCCTACAATGAGCAGTTCTTC. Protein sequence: CASSQDPAQGAMSSYNEQFF.

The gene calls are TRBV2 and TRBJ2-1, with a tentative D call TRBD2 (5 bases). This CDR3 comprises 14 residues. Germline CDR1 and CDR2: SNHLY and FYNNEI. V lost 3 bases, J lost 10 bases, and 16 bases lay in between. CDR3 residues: CASSDGVLAEEQFF. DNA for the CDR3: TGTGCCAGCAGTGACGGGGTTCTAGCAGAGGAGCAGTTCTTC.

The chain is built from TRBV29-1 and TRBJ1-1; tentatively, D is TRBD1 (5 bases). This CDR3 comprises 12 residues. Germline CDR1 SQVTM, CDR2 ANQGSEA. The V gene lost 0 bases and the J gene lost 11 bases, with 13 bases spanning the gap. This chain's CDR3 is CSVEEGGGFAFF. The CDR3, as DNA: TGCAGCGTTGAAGAGGGGGGGGGATTCGCTTTCTTT.

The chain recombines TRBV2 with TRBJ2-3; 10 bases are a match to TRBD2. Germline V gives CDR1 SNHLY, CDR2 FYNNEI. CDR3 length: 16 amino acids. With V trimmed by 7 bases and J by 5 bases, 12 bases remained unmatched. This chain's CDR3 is CASTSGGAGLEDTQYF. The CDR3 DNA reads TGTGCCAGCACAAGCGGGGGGGCCGGATTGGAAGATACGCAGTATTTT.

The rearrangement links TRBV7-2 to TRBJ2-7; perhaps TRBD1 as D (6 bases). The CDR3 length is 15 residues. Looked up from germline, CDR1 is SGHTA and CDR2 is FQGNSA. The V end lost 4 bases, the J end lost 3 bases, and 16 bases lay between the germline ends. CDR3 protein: CASSSGVERYYEQYF. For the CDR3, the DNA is TGTGCCAGCAGCTCAGGGGTCGAGCGGTACTACGAGCAGTACTTC.

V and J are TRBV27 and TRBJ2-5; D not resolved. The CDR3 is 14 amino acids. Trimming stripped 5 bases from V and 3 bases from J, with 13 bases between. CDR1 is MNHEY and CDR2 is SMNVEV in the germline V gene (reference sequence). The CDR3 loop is CASSPRQGKETQYF. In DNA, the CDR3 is TGTGCCAGCAGTCCCCGACAAGGAAAAGAGACCCAGTACTTC.

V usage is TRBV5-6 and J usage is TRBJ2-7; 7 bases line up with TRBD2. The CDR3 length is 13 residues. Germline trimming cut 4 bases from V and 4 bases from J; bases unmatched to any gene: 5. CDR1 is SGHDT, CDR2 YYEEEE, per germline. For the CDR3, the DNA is TGTGCCAGCAGCCTGGGGGGAGGGTACGAGCAGTACTTC. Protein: CASSLGGGYEQYF.

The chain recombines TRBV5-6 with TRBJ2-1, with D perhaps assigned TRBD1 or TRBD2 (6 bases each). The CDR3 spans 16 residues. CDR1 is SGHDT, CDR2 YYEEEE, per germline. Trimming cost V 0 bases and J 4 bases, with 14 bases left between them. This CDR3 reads CASSLAWGAAYNEQFF. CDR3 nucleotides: TGTGCCAGCAGCTTGGCTTGGGGGGCCGCATACAATGAGCAGTTCTTC.

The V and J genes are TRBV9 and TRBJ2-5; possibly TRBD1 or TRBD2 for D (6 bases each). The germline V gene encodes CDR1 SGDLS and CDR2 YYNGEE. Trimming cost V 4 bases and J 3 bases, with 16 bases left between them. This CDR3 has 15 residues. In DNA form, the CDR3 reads TGTGCCAGCAGCCTCTGGGGGGACACCAAAGAGACCCAGTACTTC. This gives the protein CASSLWGDTKETQYF.

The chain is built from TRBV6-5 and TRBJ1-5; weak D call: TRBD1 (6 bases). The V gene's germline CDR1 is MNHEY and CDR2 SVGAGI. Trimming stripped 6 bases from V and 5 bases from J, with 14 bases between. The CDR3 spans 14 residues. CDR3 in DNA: TGTGCCAGCAGCCGGGACAAATCCTATCAGCCCCAGCATTTT. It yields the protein CASSRDKSYQPQHF.

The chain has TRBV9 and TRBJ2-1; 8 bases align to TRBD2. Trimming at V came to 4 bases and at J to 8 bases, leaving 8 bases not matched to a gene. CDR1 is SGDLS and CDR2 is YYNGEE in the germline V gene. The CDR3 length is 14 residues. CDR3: CASSSGLEGDEQFF. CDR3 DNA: TGTGCCAGCAGCTCGGGACTAGAGGGCGATGAGCAGTTCTTC.

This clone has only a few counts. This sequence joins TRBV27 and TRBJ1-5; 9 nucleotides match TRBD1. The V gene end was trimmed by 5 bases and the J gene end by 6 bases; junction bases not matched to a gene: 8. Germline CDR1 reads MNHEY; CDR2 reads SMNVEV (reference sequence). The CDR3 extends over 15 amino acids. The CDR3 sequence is CASSPGQGSVQPQHF. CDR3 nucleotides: TGTGCCAGCAGTCCAGGACAGGGGAGTGTTCAGCCCCAGCATTTT.

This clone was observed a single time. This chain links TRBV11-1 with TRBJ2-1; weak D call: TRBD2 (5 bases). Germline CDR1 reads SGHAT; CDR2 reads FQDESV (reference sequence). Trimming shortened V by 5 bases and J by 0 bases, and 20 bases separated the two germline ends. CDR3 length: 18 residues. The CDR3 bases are TGTGCCAGCAGCCCTCAATGGCGTAGCGCCAGCTCCTACAATGAGCAGTTCTTC. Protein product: CASSPQWRSASSYNEQFF.

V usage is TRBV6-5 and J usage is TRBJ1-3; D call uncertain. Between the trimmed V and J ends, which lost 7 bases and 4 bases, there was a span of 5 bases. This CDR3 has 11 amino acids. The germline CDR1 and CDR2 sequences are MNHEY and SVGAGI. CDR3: CASKGGNTIYF. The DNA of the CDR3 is TGTGCCAGCAAAGGGGGAAACACCATATATTTT.

The DNA of the CDR3 is TGTGCCAGCAGCCCCCCCGGGTCCAATGAGCAGTTCTTC. Translated: CASSPPGSNEQFF. The V call is TRBV7-2, the J call TRBJ2-1; D not resolved. V was cut by 5 bases and J by 6 bases, with 11 bases left in between. Germline V gene data show CDR1 as SGHTA and CDR2 as FQGNSA. The CDR3 runs 13 residues.